This entry describes one T cell receptor beta chain. Which antigen it targets is not known. No base quality information exists; no much larger clone differs at one position. The entry originates in a study of T-cell reconstitution after alpha-beta-depleted transplantation in children (dated by TCRdb to the mid-2010s). In the study overall: Using TCR repertoire profiling, the study quantitatively followed how T-cell immune reconstitution unfolded in children after TCRalphabeta/CD19-depleted allogeneic hematopoietic cell transplantation.

Compared with germline, V lacks 1 base and J lacks 2 bases; bases without a gene match: 3. Reading from cysteine to phenylalanine, the CDR3 counts 14 amino acids. The retained sequence is limited to the CDR3, 42 bases, with the frame set at the first base. CDR1 and CDR2 were assigned from the germline V gene (reference sequence) as DFQATT and SNEGSKA. The library was produced with PCR. TCRdb records Illumina HiSeq 2500 as the sequencer. Molecular barcoding was employed in the preparation of TCR libraries, with unique molecular identifiers being used to normalize TCRbeta repertoire quantification. TCRdb applied fastp at Q25 and MiXCR to the public reads, then kept only in-frame beta chains. Rows are combined by CDR3 protein, so each entry shows the most common genes and DNA. The sample includes about 540,000 distinct CDR3 sequences, with about a sixth observed a single time. Roughly 3.3% of the sample is taken by the ten largest.

This clonotype originated in a human donor who donated a stem cell graft to a child with acute lymphoblastic leukemia. The sequenced sample was PBMCs from the stem cell graft donor, obtained from the stem cell graft. The sequence links TRBV20-1 to TRBJ2-7, with 9 bases in between that match TRBD2. CDR3 loop: CSARARGRAYEQYF. The bases are TGCAGTGCTAGAGCTCGCGGGAGGGCCTACGAGCAGTACTTC.